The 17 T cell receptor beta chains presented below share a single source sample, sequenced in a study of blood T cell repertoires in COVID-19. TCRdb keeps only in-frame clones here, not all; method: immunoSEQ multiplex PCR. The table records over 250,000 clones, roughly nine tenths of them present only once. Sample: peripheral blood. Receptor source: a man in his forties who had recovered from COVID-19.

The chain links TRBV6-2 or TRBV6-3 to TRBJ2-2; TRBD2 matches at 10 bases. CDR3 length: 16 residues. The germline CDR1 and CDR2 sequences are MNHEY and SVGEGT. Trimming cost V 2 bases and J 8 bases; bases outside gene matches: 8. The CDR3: CASSYPSGGASGELFF. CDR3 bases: TGTGCCAGCAGTTACCCCAGCGGGGGGGCATCTGGGGAGCTGTTTTTT.

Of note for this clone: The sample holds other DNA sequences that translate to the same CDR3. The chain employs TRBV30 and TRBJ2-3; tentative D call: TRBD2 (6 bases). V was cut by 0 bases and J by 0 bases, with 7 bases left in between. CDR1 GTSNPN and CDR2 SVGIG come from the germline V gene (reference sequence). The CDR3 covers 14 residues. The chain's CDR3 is CAWSVSGSTDTQYF. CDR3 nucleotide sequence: TGTGCCTGGAGTGTAAGCGGGAGCACAGATACGCAGTATTTT.

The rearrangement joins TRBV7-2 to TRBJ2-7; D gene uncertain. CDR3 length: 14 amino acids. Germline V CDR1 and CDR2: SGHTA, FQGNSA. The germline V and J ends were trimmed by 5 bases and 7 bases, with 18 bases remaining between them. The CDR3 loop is CASSPIRVPEEQYF. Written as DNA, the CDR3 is TGTGCCAGCAGCCCAATCCGGGTCCCAGAAGAGCAGTACTTC.

The CDR3, as DNA: TGTGCCAGCAGTTATTTTCAGGTTAATCAGCCCCAGCATTTT. Its protein product is CASSYFQVNQPQHF. V usage is TRBV6-2 or TRBV6-3 and J usage is TRBJ1-5; D is ambiguous. With 3 bases removed from V and 4 bases from J, the gap between germline ends came to 10 bases. This CDR3 is 14 amino acids long. Germline CDR1 reads MNHEY; CDR2 reads SVGEGT.

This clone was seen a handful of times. The CDR3 DNA sequence: TGTGCCAGCACGGGCGGGACAGGGGTGGGAGAGCAGTACTTC. Its protein product is CASTGGTGVGEQYF. The gene calls are TRBV6-5 and TRBJ2-7; 10 nucleotides agree with TRBD1. With V trimmed by 7 bases and J by 7 bases, 10 bases remained unmatched. Germline values: CDR1 MNHEY, CDR2 SVGAGI. The length of the CDR3 is 14 residues.

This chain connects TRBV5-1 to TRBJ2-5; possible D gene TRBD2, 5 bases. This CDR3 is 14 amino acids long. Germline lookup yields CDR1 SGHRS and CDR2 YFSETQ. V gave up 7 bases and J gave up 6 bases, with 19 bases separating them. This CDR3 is CASSYGWGVQTQYF. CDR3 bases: TGCGCCAGCTCCTACGGGTGGGGAGTGCAGACCCAGTACTTC. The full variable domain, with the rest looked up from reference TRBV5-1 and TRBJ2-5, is KAGVTQTPRYLIKTRGQQVTLSCSPISGHRSVSWYQQTPGQGLQFLFEYFSETQRNKGNFPGRFSGRQFSNSRSEMNVSTLELGDSALYLCASSYGWGVQTQYFGPGTRLLVL.

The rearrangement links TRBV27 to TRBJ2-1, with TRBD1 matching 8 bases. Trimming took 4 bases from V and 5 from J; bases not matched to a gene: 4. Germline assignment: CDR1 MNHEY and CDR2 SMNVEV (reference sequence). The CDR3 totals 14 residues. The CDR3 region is CASSSGTGHNEQFF. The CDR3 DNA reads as TGTGCCAGCAGTTCCGGGACAGGTCACAATGAGCAGTTCTTC.

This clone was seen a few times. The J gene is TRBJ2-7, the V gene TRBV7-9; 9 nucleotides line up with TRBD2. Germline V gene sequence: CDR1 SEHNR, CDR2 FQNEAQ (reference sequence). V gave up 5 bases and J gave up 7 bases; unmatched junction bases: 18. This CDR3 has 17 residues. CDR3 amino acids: CASSLQASGIIKGEQYF. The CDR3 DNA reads TGTGCCAGCAGCCTTCAGGCTAGCGGGATAATAAAGGGAGAGCAGTACTTC.

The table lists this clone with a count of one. DNA for the CDR3: TGTGCCAGCGGGGAGTTGGGAAACACCATATATTTT. Translating it yields CASGELGNTIYF. V gene TRBV9 combines with J gene TRBJ1-3; D not resolved. The germline V gene has CDR1 SGDLS and CDR2 YYNGEE. V lost 7 bases and J 4 bases, leaving 9 bases between the germline ends. This CDR3 region has 12 residues.

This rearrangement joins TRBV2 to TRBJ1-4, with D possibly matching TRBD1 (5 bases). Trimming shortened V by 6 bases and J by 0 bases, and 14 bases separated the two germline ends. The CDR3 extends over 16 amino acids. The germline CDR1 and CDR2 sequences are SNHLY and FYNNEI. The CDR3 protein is CASRGRVIATNEKLFF. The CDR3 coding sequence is TGTGCCAGCAGGGGCAGGGTGATTGCAACTAATGAAAAACTGTTTTTT. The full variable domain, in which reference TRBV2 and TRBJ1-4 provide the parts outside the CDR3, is EPEVTQTPSHQVTQMGQEVILRCVPISNHLYFYWYRQILGQKVEFLVSFYNNEISEKSEIFDDQFSVERPDGSNFTLKIRSTKLEDSAMYFCASRGRVIATNEKLFFGSGTQLSVL.

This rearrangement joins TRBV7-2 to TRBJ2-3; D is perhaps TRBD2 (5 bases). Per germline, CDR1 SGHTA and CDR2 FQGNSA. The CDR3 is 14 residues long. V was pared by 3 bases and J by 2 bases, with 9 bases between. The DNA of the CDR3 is TGTGCCAGCAGCTTTCCCGGGAACACAGATACGCAGTATTTT. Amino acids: CASSFPGNTDTQYF. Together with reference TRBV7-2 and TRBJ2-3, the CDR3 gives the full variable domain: GAGVSQSPSNKVTEKGKDVELRCDPISGHTALYWYRQSLGQGLEFLIYFQGNSAPDKSGLPSDRFSAERTGGSVSTLTIQRTQQEDSAVYLCASSFPGNTDTQYFGPGTRLTVL.

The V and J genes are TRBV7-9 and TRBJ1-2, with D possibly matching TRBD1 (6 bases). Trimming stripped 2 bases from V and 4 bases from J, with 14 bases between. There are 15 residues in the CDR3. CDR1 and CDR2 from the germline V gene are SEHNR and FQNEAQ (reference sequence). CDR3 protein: CASSLSGTSGYGYTF. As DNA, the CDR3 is TGTGCCAGCAGCTTATCCGGGACATCCGGCTATGGCTACACCTTC.

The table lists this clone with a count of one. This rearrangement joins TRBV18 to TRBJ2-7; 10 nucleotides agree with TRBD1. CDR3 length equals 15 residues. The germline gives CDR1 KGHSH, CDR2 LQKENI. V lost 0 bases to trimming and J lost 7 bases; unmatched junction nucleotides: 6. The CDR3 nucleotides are TGTGCCAGCTCACCACCTAGCGGGACAGGGGTTGAGCAGTACTTC. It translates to CASSPPSGTGVEQYF.

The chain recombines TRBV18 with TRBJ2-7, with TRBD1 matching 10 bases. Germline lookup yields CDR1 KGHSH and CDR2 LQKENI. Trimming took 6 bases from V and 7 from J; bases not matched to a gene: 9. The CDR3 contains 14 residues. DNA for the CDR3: TGTGCCAGCTCCTCCGGGACAGGGGAGAAAGAGCAGTACTTC. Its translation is CASSSGTGEKEQYF. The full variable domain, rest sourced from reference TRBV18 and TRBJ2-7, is NAGVMQNPRHLVRRRGQEARLRCSPMKGHSHVYWYRQLPEEGLKFMVYLQKENIIDESGMPKERFSAEFPKEGPSILRIQQVVRGDSAAYFCASSSGTGEKEQYFGPGTRLTVT.

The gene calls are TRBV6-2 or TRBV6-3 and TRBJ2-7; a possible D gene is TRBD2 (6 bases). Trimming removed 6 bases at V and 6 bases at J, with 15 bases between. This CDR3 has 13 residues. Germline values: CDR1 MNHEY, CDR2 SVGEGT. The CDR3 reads CASSFRLVTEQYF. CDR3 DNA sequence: TGTGCCAGCAGCTTCCGACTAGTCACCGAGCAGTACTTC.

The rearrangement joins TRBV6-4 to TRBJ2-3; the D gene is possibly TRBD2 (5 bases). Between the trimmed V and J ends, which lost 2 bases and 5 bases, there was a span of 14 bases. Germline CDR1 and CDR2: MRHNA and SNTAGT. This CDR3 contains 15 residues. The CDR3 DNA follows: TGTGCCAGCAGTGACGGGGATAGCGTTAGAGATACGCAGTATTTT. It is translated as CASSDGDSVRDTQYF.

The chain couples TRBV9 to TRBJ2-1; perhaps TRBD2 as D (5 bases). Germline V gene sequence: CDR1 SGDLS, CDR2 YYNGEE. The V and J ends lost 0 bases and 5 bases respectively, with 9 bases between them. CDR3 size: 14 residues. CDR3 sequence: CASSVGDYNNEQFF. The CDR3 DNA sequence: TGTGCCAGCAGCGTAGGAGACTATAACAATGAGCAGTTCTTC.